The rows below give T cell receptor beta chains drawn from one sample of a study of graft-versus-host responses after intestinal transplantation. What these receptors recognize is not known. The data were produced by immunoSEQ multiplex PCR, yet TCRdb's version contains in-frame clones alone and is incomplete. The table lists fewer than 110,000 clones, approximately 86% of them singletons. Specimen: unstimulated CD4+ T cells sorted from spleen or lymph node cells, collected before transplant. These receptors were obtained from a human donor who was the organ donor for an intestinal transplant. The CDR3 runs from the conserved cysteine through the conserved F or W. A D gene is named only where the DNA matches it firmly. Part of the rows lack a size; the others show once, few, many or a class for expanded clones.

v_call	clone_size	d_call	j_call	cdr3_nt	cdr3_aa
TRBV11-2	.	.	TRBJ1-1	TGTGCCAGCAGCTACGGGCACCAAAACACTGAAGCTTTCTTT	CASSYGHQNTEAFF
TRBV7-2	.	TRBD1	TRBJ2-7	TGTGCCAGCAGCTGGAAGGGGGCGGATCAGTACTTC	CASSWKGADQYF
TRBV6-6	.	.	TRBJ1-1	TGTGCCAGCAGGCCTCCCCAGGGTATGAACACTGAAGCTTTCTTT	CASRPPQGMNTEAFF
TRBV6-6	.	.	TRBJ2-3	TGTGCCAGCAGTTACTTTGAGGGAACAGATACGCAGTATTTT	CASSYFEGTDTQYF
TRBV7-3	.	.	TRBJ1-3	TGTGCCAGCAGCTTAAGTAAAGGAAACACCATATATTTT	CASSLSKGNTIYF
TRBV19	.	.	TRBJ1-5	TGTGCCAGTACCTTGGGGGGCAGGAGCAATCAGCCCCAGCATTTT	CASTLGGRSNQPQHF
TRBV7-9	.	.	TRBJ1-1	TGTGCCAGCAGCCCCTCCGAAGCTTTCTTT	CASSPSEAFF
TRBV7-6	.	TRBD2	TRBJ2-1	TGTGCCAGCAGCTCTGGGACTAGCAGGGGGAATGAGCAGTTCTTC	CASSSGTSRGNEQFF
TRBV6-1	.	.	TRBJ1-1	TGTGCCAGCGTGAGGGGTATTTCGGGCACTGAAGCTTTCTTT	CASVRGISGTEAFF
TRBV10-1	.	.	TRBJ2-3	TGCGCCAGCATTGGAGGCACAGATACGCAGTATTTT	CASIGGTDTQYF
TRBV11-2	.	.	TRBJ2-2	TGTGCCAGCAGCCAAGCGGCGTGGCGGGCGAACACCGGGGAGCTGTTTTTT	CASSQAAWRANTGELFF
TRBV30	few	.	TRBJ2-2	TGTGCCTGGAGTTACGGGGGAGCGGACACCGGGGAGCTGTTTTTT	CAWSYGGADTGELFF
TRBV4-1	.	.	TRBJ2-1	TGCGCCAGCAGCCAAGCGACGCGGTACAATGAGCAGTTCTTC	CASSQATRYNEQFF
TRBV15	.	.	TRBJ2-5	TGTGCCACCAGCAGAGATCGGTCTAGTAGAGAGACCCAGTACTTC	CATSRDRSSRETQYF
TRBV6-5	.	.	TRBJ1-1	TGTGCCACCAAAATATGGGCCCGGAACACTGAAGCTTTCTTT	CATKIWARNTEAFF
TRBV7-2	few	TRBD2	TRBJ2-7	TGTGCCAGCAGCGCCTCGGGACTAGCGAACTCCTACGAGCAGTACTTC	CASSASGLANSYEQYF
TRBV5-1	.	.	TRBJ2-2	TGCGCCAGCAGCTTGGAAGGGGGGCGTACGGCCGGGGAGCTGTTTTTT	CASSLEGGRTAGELFF
TRBV2	.	.	TRBJ2-1	TGTGCCAGCAGTGAATTGGGGCGTCTGGCCAATGAGCAGTTCTTC	CASSELGRLANEQFF
TRBV5-1	few	.	TRBJ2-7	TGCGCCAGCAGCTTGACAGGGGAGGCATACGAGCAGTACTTC	CASSLTGEAYEQYF
TRBV28	.	.	TRBJ1-5	TGTGCCAGCAGGGTGGAATACCAGCCCCAGCATTTT	CASRVEYQPQHF
TRBV27	few	.	TRBJ2-7	TGTGCCAGCAGCCCCCGCTCCTACGAGCAGTACTTC	CASSPRSYEQYF
TRBV9	.	.	TRBJ1-1	TGTGCCAGCAGCCCCTTCGAGGGACTCACTGAAGCTTTCTTT	CASSPFEGLTEAFF
TRBV7-2	.	.	TRBJ2-3	TGTGCCAGCAGCTTAGCGTACCTACGCACAGATACGCAGTATTTT	CASSLAYLRTDTQYF
TRBV18	.	TRBD2	TRBJ2-1	TGTGCCAGCGCCGCGGGGGAAGCAAGGGAGCAGTTCTTC	CASAAGEAREQFF
TRBV9	once	TRBD1	TRBJ1-1	TGTGCCAGCAGCTCGCAAAAGGGGGCACGGACTGAAGCTTTCTTT	CASSSQKGARTEAFF
TRBV11-3	once	.	TRBJ1-3	TGTGCCAGCAGCTTAGTTTCCGGAAACACCATATATTTT	CASSLVSGNTIYF
TRBV27	.	.	TRBJ1-1	TGTGCCAGCAGTTCTCCAATCTCCCGCATTGCTTTCTTT	CASSSPISRIAFF
TRBV20-1	.	TRBD2	TRBJ2-3	TGCAGTGCCGGGGGGGATACGCAGTATTTT	CSAGGDTQYF
TRBV6-1	.	.	TRBJ2-3	TGTGCCAGCAGTCAGGACAGAAACACAGATACGCAGTATTTT	CASSQDRNTDTQYF
TRBV5-1	few	.	TRBJ2-3	TGCGCCAGCAGAGAGGGGGTAACAGATACGCAGTATTTT	CASREGVTDTQYF
TRBV29-1	.	TRBD2	TRBJ2-3	TGCAGCGCTGCGCCGCTAGCGGGCACAGATACGCAGTATTTT	CSAAPLAGTDTQYF
TRBV6-6	.	.	TRBJ2-3	TGTGCCAGCAGTTACGACTTGACACGCACAGATACGCAGTATTTT	CASSYDLTRTDTQYF
TRBV7-9	.	.	TRBJ1-1	TGTGCCAGCAGCTTAGTCGTACAGGGTGAAGCTTTCTTT	CASSLVVQGEAFF
TRBV7-2	.	TRBD1	TRBJ2-7	TGTGCCAGCAGCTTTGGCACAGGGGGCTCCTACGAGCAGTACTTC	CASSFGTGGSYEQYF
TRBV29-1	.	TRBD2	TRBJ2-5	TGCAGCGCCGAGCGGGGGGCGGGAGAGACCCAGTACTTC	CSAERGAGETQYF
TRBV11-3	few	.	TRBJ1-5	TGTGCCAGCAGCGATGGGACCCGCAATCAGCCCCAGCATTTT	CASSDGTRNQPQHF
TRBV7-7	.	.	TRBJ2-2	TGTGCTAGCAGCTTAGGCCAGAACACCGGGGAGCTGTTTTTT	CASSLGQNTGELFF